Below, one T cell receptor beta chain is given with its context. The V and J ends lost 2 bases and 9 bases respectively, with 6 bases between them. The CDR3 contains 12 residues. Per the germline V gene, CDR1 is SGHDT and CDR2 is YYEEEE. The sample is drawn from a study of cytomegalovirus exposure and HLA in healthy donors. Generated by immunoSEQ multiplex PCR, the TCRdb table keeps only in-frame clones and is missing some. Of over 100,000 clones in the sample, nearly 90% are singletons; the top ten hold around 1.3%. The chain links TRBV5-6 to TRBJ1-6; D call uncertain. This TCR came from a woman aged 18-29 years in good health and CMV-seronegative. Specimen: PBMCs. The chain's CDR3 is CASSFPSSPLHF. CDR3 nucleotides: TGTGCCAGCAGCTTTCCTTCTTCACCCCTCCACTTT.